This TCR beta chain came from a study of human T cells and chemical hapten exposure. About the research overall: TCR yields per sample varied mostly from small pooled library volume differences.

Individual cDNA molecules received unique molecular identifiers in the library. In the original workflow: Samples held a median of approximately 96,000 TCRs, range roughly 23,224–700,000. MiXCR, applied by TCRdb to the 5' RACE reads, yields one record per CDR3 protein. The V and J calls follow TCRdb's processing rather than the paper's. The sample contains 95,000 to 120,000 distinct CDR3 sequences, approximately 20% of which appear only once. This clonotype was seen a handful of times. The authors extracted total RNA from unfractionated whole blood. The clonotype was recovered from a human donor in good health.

This chain's CDR3 is CASSLWDTPGNTIYF. CDR3 coding DNA: TGTGCCAGCAGTTTGTGGGACACCCCTGGAAACACCATATATTTT. The chain recombines TRBV28 with TRBJ1-3; D possibly corresponds to TRBD1 (6 bases). The germline gives CDR1 MDHEN, CDR2 SYDVKM. Trimming removed 3 bases from V and 2 bases from J, with 11 bases in between. This CDR3 region has 15 residues.